Below are 28 T cell receptor beta chains sequenced from a single sample in a study of human T cells and chemical hapten exposure. The time point denotes: patch test 3, about 24 weeks after DPC sensitization. Treatment indicated: therapeutic diphenylcyclopropenone sensitization with weekly scalp DPC. TCRdb re-analysed the RACE reads in MiXCR, keeping a single row per CDR3 protein. The sample includes about 52,000 distinct CDR3 sequences, roughly 9.5% of them seen just once. Sample: whole blood, taken in connection with sensitization to the hapten diphenylcyclopropenone (DPC). The receptors derive from a woman between 40 and 55 years old with alopecia areata. Some clones in this sample may be carry-over from other donors' samples.

The chain uses TRBV14 and TRBJ2-1, with a tentative D call TRBD2 (6 bases). Per germline, CDR1 SGHDN and CDR2 FVKESK. The CDR3 spans 16 residues. Deletions cut 4 bases from V and 1 base from J, with 14 bases between. CDR3 in DNA: TGTGCCAGCAGCCCCCCCCGGGGGATTTCCTACAATGAGCAGTTCTTC. It codes for CASSPPRGISYNEQFF.

V and J are TRBV28 and TRBJ1-1; D possibly corresponds to TRBD1 (5 bases). Trimming took off 8 bases at V and 4 bases at J, with 20 bases between the two ends. Per germline, CDR1 MDHEN and CDR2 SYDVKM. The CDR3 covers 15 residues. The CDR3 protein is CASHTTRQGITEAFF. In DNA form, the CDR3 reads TGTGCCAGCCACACCACCCGTCAGGGTATCACTGAAGCTTTCTTT. Full variable domain (rest looked up from reference TRBV28 and TRBJ1-1): DVKVTQSSRYLVKRTGEKVFLECVQDMDHENMFWYRQDPGLGLRLIYFSYDVKMKEKGDIPEGYSVSREKKERFSLILESASTNQTSMYLCASHTTRQGITEAFFGQGTRLTVV.

In this sample, this clonotype turned up many times. For the CDR3, the DNA is TGCGCCAGCAGCCCAGGACTAGCGGGGGCCAAAGATACGCAGTATTTT. Translation gives CASSPGLAGAKDTQYF. V is TRBV5-1 and J is TRBJ2-3; 13 positions agree with TRBD2. Germline assignment: CDR1 SGHRS and CDR2 YFSETQ. This CDR3 comprises 16 residues. V lost 4 bases and J lost 5; bases outside the gene matches: 7.

The table lists this clonotype with a few counts. The chain links TRBV12-3 or TRBV12-4 to TRBJ2-1; 9 nucleotides align to TRBD2. J lost 0 bases, V lost 6 bases, and 15 bases had no gene match. The CDR3 consists of 19 residues. CDR3 loop: CASRAGLAVPKSSYNEQFF. The CDR3 DNA follows: TGTGCCAGCAGGGCGGGACTAGCTGTACCCAAAAGCTCCTACAATGAGCAGTTCTTC.

This clonotype has more than one count but fewer than ten. The V gene is TRBV6-4, the J gene TRBJ2-1, with 13 bases lining up with TRBD2. This CDR3 spans 15 amino acids. The germline V gene encodes CDR1 MRHNA and CDR2 SNTAGT. The J segment lost 5 bases and the V segment lost 4 bases, leaving 2 bases of the junction unmatched. CDR3 amino acids: CASSVLAGGDNEQFF. The CDR3 region has the DNA TGTGCCAGCAGTGTACTAGCGGGGGGGGACAATGAGCAGTTCTTC.

The chain combines TRBV7-6 with TRBJ2-7; no clear D. Germline-derived CDR1 and CDR2 are SGHVS and FNYEAQ. This CDR3 is 14 amino acids long. The ends were cut back, 1 base at V and 2 bases at J, with 9 bases in the middle. The CDR3 loop reads CASSLGSKPYEQYF. In DNA, the CDR3 is TGTGCCAGCAGCTTAGGCAGCAAGCCCTACGAGCAGTACTTC.

This chain joins TRBV4-1 and TRBJ2-2; a possible D gene is TRBD2 (6 bases). The CDR3 sequence is 18 residues long. V gave up 7 bases and J gave up 0 bases, with 21 bases separating them. Germline V gene sequence: CDR1 MGHRA, CDR2 YSYEKL. The CDR3 loop is CASTLLGSASANTGELFF. CDR3 DNA: TGCGCCAGCACCCTTCTGGGGTCCGCTAGCGCGAACACCGGGGAGCTGTTTTTT.

The chain carries TRBV7-3 and TRBJ1-4, with 7 nucleotides matching TRBD1. The CDR3 extends over 15 amino acids. J lost 5 bases, V lost 1 base, and 4 bases had no gene match. Germline loops: CDR1 SGHTA, CDR2 FQGTGA. The CDR3 coding sequence is TGTGCCAGCAGCTTAAAACAGGGGCCCAATGAAAAACTGTTTTTT. The encoded protein is CASSLKQGPNEKLFF.

There are a few counts of this clonotype. This rearrangement joins TRBV4-1 to TRBJ2-3, with 7 bases lining up with TRBD2. Germline CDR1 and CDR2: MGHRA and YSYEKL. The CDR3 has 16 amino acids. With V trimmed by 0 bases and J by 3 bases, 6 bases remained unmatched. CDR3 sequence reads: CASSQEGRELTDTQYF. In nucleotides, the CDR3 is TGCGCCAGCAGCCAAGAAGGGAGGGAATTAACAGATACGCAGTATTTT.

This clonotype was counted at least ten times. At one end, the junction sequence differs from germline, possibly due to a read error. The chain carries TRBV7-3 and TRBJ1-1; D is uncertain. Germline loops: CDR1 SGHTA, CDR2 FQGTGA. This CDR3 has 13 amino acids. CDR3 in DNA: TGTGTCAGCAGCCCCGGAAGTAACACTGAAGCTTTCTTT. Translating gives CVSSPGSNTEAFF.

This clonotype was counted between two and nine times. The rearrangement links TRBV7-9 to TRBJ2-7, with D possibly called TRBD1 or TRBD2 (6 bases each). Trimming took off 8 bases at V and 4 bases at J, with 15 bases between the two ends. CDR1 and CDR2 from the germline V gene are SEHNR and FQNEAQ (reference sequence). The CDR3 runs 13 residues. The CDR3 DNA sequence: TGTGCCAGCCGTGGGGGGCATGCGTACGAGCAGTACTTC. Translating gives CASRGGHAYEQYF.

In its sample, this clonotype was seen a few times. V is TRBV5-5 and J is TRBJ1-4; no definite D call. The CDR3 loop spans 16 amino acids. Germline values: CDR1 SGHKS, CDR2 YYEKEE (reference sequence). V was trimmed by 3 bases and J by 8 bases, leaving 20 bases between them. The CDR3 nucleotides read TGTGCCAGCAGCTCCCGTACGGGCGTAGTGGAGGAAAAACTGTTTTTT. Translated: CASSSRTGVVEEKLFF.

The chain joins TRBV2 to TRBJ2-2, with D possibly being TRBD1 (6 bases). Germline V gene lookup returns CDR1 SNHLY and CDR2 FYNNEI. Trimming stripped 6 bases from V and 0 bases from J, with 11 bases between. This CDR3 is built from 15 residues. DNA of the CDR3: TGTGCCAGCAGCTTTCAGGGGACGAACACCGGGGAGCTGTTTTTT. It yields the protein CASSFQGTNTGELFF.

V and J are TRBV11-2 and TRBJ2-1, with 13 bases fitting TRBD2. Trimming cost V 5 bases and J 4 bases; bases outside gene matches: 2. This CDR3 region has 15 residues. Looked up from germline, CDR1 is SGHAT and CDR2 is FQNNGV. CDR3 loop: CASSMTSGGYNEQFF. DNA of the CDR3: TGTGCCAGCAGCATGACTAGCGGGGGGTACAATGAGCAGTTCTTC.

This clonotype was counted many times. V and J are TRBV12-3 or TRBV12-4 and TRBJ1-1; D unclear. There are 12 residues in the CDR3. Trimming took 3 bases from V and 1 from J, leaving 3 bases between them. The CDR3 loop is CASSLGNTEAFF. CDR3 sequence (DNA): TGTGCCAGCAGTTTGGGGAACACTGAAGCTTTCTTT.

In its sample, this clonotype was seen many times. The chain employs TRBV6-5 and TRBJ2-3, with 10 bases lining up with TRBD2. Trimming cost V 2 bases and J 4 bases; bases outside gene matches: 0. The CDR3 is 14 amino acids. Looked up from germline, CDR1 is MNHEY and CDR2 is SVGAGI. CDR3 loop: CASSYSGGADTQYF. The CDR3 region has the DNA TGTGCCAGCAGTTACAGCGGGGGGGCAGATACGCAGTATTTT.

A few counts support this clonotype. The rearrangement uses TRBV11-2 and TRBJ1-2; 8 bases map to TRBD1. From germline, CDR1 is SGHAT and CDR2 FQNNGV. Trimming at V came to 5 bases and at J to 8 bases, leaving 13 bases not matched to a gene. CDR3 size: 15 residues. This CDR3 reads CASSQPDRGARGYTF. CDR3 coding DNA: TGTGCCAGCAGCCAACCCGACAGGGGAGCGCGCGGCTACACCTTC.

The chain links TRBV12-3 or TRBV12-4 to TRBJ1-5; D remains unclear. This CDR3 region has 15 residues. V was pared by 0 bases and J by 2 bases, with 8 bases between. CDR3 sequence (DNA): TGTGCCAGCAGTTTAGCCCTCCCGGGCAATCAGCCCCAGCATTTT. Amino acids: CASSLALPGNQPQHF.

This clonotype showed up many times. The V call is TRBV4-3, the J call TRBJ2-1; 9 nucleotides match TRBD2. CDR3 length: 16 amino acids. The germline V gene has CDR1 LGHNA and CDR2 YSLEER. J lost 4 bases, V lost 0 bases, and 4 bases had no gene match. CDR3 loop: CASSQDPAGGYNEQFF. The CDR3 coding sequence is TGCGCCAGCAGCCAAGATCCGGCGGGGGGGTACAATGAGCAGTTCTTC.

This clonotype appeared a few times. The rearrangement links TRBV29-1 to TRBJ2-3; D not certain. Germline-derived CDR1 and CDR2 are SQVTM and ANQGSEA. With 4 bases removed from V and 2 bases from J, the gap between germline ends came to 7 bases. There are 12 residues in the CDR3. The CDR3 region has the DNA TGCAGCGTTGTCTACAACACAGATACGCAGTATTTT. Protein: CSVVYNTDTQYF.

This clonotype has a count of ten or more. This chain uses TRBV5-1 with TRBJ2-4; D is possibly TRBD1 or TRBD2 (5 bases each). V was shortened by 4 bases and J by 1 base, with 18 bases between the two germline ends. The germline CDR1 and CDR2 sequences are SGHRS and YFSETQ. The CDR3 loop spans 17 amino acids. CDR3 sequence: CASSRDVPTKAKNIQYF. The CDR3 nucleotides read TGCGCCAGCAGCCGGGACGTCCCCACTAAGGCCAAAAACATTCAGTACTTC.

In this sample, this clonotype turned up a few times. The gene calls are TRBV7-2 and TRBJ2-7; D perhaps matches TRBD2 (5 bases). The ends were cut back, 1 base at V and 7 bases at J, with 14 bases in the middle. The CDR3 covers 14 residues. Germline CDR1 and CDR2: SGHTA and FQGNSA. CDR3 in amino acids: CASSLDGGSWEQYF. The CDR3 coding sequence is TGTGCCAGCAGCTTAGATGGCGGGTCCTGGGAGCAGTACTTC. The complete variable domain, with remaining parts taken from reference TRBV7-2 and TRBJ2-7, reads GAGVSQSPSNKVTEKGKDVELRCDPISGHTALYWYRQSLGQGLEFLIYFQGNSAPDKSGLPSDRFSAERTGGSVSTLTIQRTQQEDSAVYLCASSLDGGSWEQYFGPGTRLTVT.

This clonotype was picked up a small number of times. This chain connects TRBV20-1 to TRBJ2-3; D remains ambiguous. The V gene lost 2 bases and the J gene lost 4 bases, with 7 bases spanning the gap. Germline V lookup: CDR1 DFQATT, CDR2 SNEGSKA (reference sequence). This CDR3 region has 12 residues. The CDR3 nucleotides read TGCAGTGCTAGACCCGGCGCAGATACGCAGTATTTT. This codes for CSARPGADTQYF.

CDR3 protein: CAWGQGASSPLHF. CDR3 nucleotide sequence: TGTGCCTGGGGACAGGGGGCTTCATCACCCCTCCACTTT. The chain recombines TRBV30 with TRBJ1-6; 11 positions agree with TRBD1. Trimming cost V 5 bases and J 10 bases; bases outside gene matches: 4. This CDR3 is built from 13 residues. CDR1 and CDR2 from the germline V gene are GTSNPN and SVGIG (reference sequence).

J is TRBJ2-1 and V is TRBV7-8; 9 bases are a match to TRBD1. V shed 5 bases and J 5 bases; nucleotides not matched to a gene: 10. The germline V gene has CDR1 SGHVS and CDR2 FQNEAQ. The CDR3 is 16 residues long. The CDR3 region has the DNA TGTGCCAGCAGCGTCGCCGGGACAGGGTTCAACAATGAGCAGTTCTTC. Protein product: CASSVAGTGFNNEQFF. Looking up the rest from reference TRBV7-8 and TRBJ2-1 gives the full variable domain: GAGVSQSPRYKVAKRGQDVALRCDPISGHVSLFWYQQALGQGPEFLTYFQNEAQLDKSGLPSDRFFAERPEGSVSTLKIQRTQQEDSAVYLCASSVAGTGFNNEQFFGPGTRLTVL.

This clonotype was counted only a few times. V usage is TRBV11-2 and J usage is TRBJ2-7, with D perhaps matching TRBD2 (5 bases). Trimming shortened V by 1 base and J by 5 bases, and 6 bases separated the two germline ends. Germline V gene lookup returns CDR1 SGHAT and CDR2 FQNNGV. The CDR3 length is 12 residues. The CDR3 DNA is TGTGCCAGCAGCTTAGCGACTAACGAGCAGTACTTC. Its translation is CASSLATNEQYF.

The sample holds many counts of this clonotype. The rearrangement uses TRBV11-3 and TRBJ2-7, with a tentative D call TRBD1 (6 bases). The CDR3 extends over 15 amino acids. CDR1 is SGHNT, CDR2 YENEEA, per germline. Trimming cost V 4 bases and J 2 bases, with 15 bases left between them. The CDR3 loop reads CASSSGTRTPYEQYF. CDR3 nucleotides: TGTGCCAGCAGCTCGGGGACACGGACTCCCTACGAGCAGTACTTC.

This chain links TRBV28 with TRBJ2-2, with D tentatively TRBD1 (6 bases). The CDR3 totals 16 residues. Trimming removed 4 bases at V and 0 bases at J, with 12 bases between. Germline-derived CDR1 and CDR2 are MDHEN and SYDVKM. CDR3 region: CASSSSWTANTGELFF. Here the CDR3 DNA reads TGTGCCAGCAGTTCCTCGTGGACAGCGAACACCGGGGAGCTGTTTTTT.